This TCR beta chain comes out of a study of blood T cells in healthy people across ages. It was with a sample-barcoded 5' primer and a J-beta primer mix that a second PCR of roughly 7 to 12 cycles was run. TCRdb re-called the 5' RACE reads with MiXCR, one entry per CDR3 protein. The sample has 1,500,000 or so distinct CDR3 sequences; 42% are singletons. This TCR was recovered from a woman in her late teens or twenties in good health. What was sequenced was blood.

The CDR3 protein is CASSQAPGNYGYTF. The CDR3 DNA sequence: TGTGCCAGCAGCCAAGCTCCGGGGAACTATGGCTACACCTTC. The chain is built from TRBV14 and TRBJ1-2, with D unresolved. V was shortened by 1 base and J by 2 bases, with 8 bases between the two germline ends. The CDR3 contains 14 residues. From germline, CDR1 is SGHDN and CDR2 FVKESK.